Reported below is one TCR beta chain. Its antigen is unidentified. Every isolated RNA sample was fully reverse transcribed, so sequencing captured expressed TCRB transcripts. TCRdb keeps only in-frame clones here, not all; method: immunoSEQ multiplex PCR. The data show hundreds of thousands of clones, with about 29% seen just once and almost 0.065% held by the top ten. The V and J ends lost 5 bases and 5 bases, in that order; junction bases with no gene match: 7. The germline V gene has CDR1 MGHDK and CDR2 SYGVNS. This CDR3 region has 15 residues. The data belong to a study of beta chain features in type 1 diabetes. Study results and caveats: Shorter templates might be favored by PCR, equally in patients and controls.

Sample: naive CD4+ T cells from blood. J is TRBJ1-2 and V is TRBV25-1; 11 positions match TRBD1. This clonotype originated in a man aged 18 to 29 in good health. DNA for the CDR3: TGTGCCAGCAGTCTAACCGGGACAGGGGGGTATGGCTACACCTTC. This encodes CASSLTGTGGYGYTF.